These T cell receptor beta chains were read from a single sample in a study of blood T cell repertoires in COVID-19. Measured with immunoSEQ multiplex PCR; TCRdb has only the in-frame clones, and not every one. The sample contains more than 150,000 clones, around 80% of which appear only once. The sample was peripheral blood. The receptors derive from a man aged 50-59 years who had recovered from COVID-19. The conserved cysteine and the conserved F or W are not part of the CDR3 here. Size tells how often a clone was seen (once, few, many) or the class of an expanded clone, and some rows leave it out.

v_call clone_size cdr3_aa
TRBV6-1 NA ASSRQGANTGELF
TRBV14 NA ASSQVPPGTANEKLF
TRBV4-2 NA ASSKGQLHSPLH
TRBV7-2 NA ASSLSNSNQPQH
TRBV30 few AWNEQDGEQF
TRBV15 NA ATSRRGGFNEQF
TRBV12-3/TRBV12-4 NA ASSPDIACQF
TRBV7-2 once ASSKQGAMTEAF
TRBV7-8 NA ASSPSGIVQETQY
TRBV11-3 NA ASSLGSGKFAGELF
TRBV5-1 NA ASSSQGRSGVGGPYNEQF
TRBV5-1 NA ASSLLAGRWTDTQY
TRBV10-1 NA ASSDSLAGGSQY
TRBV12-3/TRBV12-4 NA ASSLRTENEQF
TRBV6-6 few ASSYSQDHYEQY
TRBV7-2 NA ASRPRGGLYSGANVLT
TRBV19 NA ASSVREHNYEQF
TRBV28 NA ASSPNINGPPLH
TRBV7-9 NA ASSFQETQETQY
TRBV4-3 NA ASSQDLRSGGGTGELF
TRBV7-2 NA ASSLQAASGSTDTQY
TRBV27 NA ASSPRGSSYNEQF
TRBV6-5 NA ASILSGMVGETQY
TRBV29-1 NA SAGTGVSEQY
TRBV7-3 NA ASSLEPGVYGYT
TRBV4-1 NA ASSQVGPTYEQY
TRBV2 NA ASSSPAGVAF
TRBV10-3 NA AISEATGGGNQPQH
TRBV6-1 NA ASSEPGTSGNNEQF
TRBV27 NA ASSFLAGDNEQF
TRBV2 once ASSEDRGVNLQY
TRBV20-1 NA SALRQGLAF
TRBV5-4 NA ASSLGHQNTEAF
TRBV14 NA ASSHLGLPSGGNEKLF
TRBV19 NA ASTSSGRAGMGELF
TRBV19 NA ASSEYTGSYEQY
TRBV18 NA ASSLYQETQY
TRBV7-2 NA ASSSPLAGPPYEQY
TRBV5-1 NA ASSLDGLAGYNEQF
TRBV18 NA ASSPPSGVNGEQF
TRBV5-4 NA ASSRDNSGANVLT
TRBV28 NA ASRPNLKLAGRGTGELF
TRBV4-1 NA ASSQVTAEQY
TRBV5-4 NA ASSLRAGAGKGGEQY
TRBV11-2 few ASSLAGSNQPQH
TRBV5-8 NA ASSLAAGQNFMNTEAF